This is a list of T cell receptor beta chains from one sample in a study of shared clonotypes between healthy human individuals. Sequencing used immunoSEQ multiplex PCR; TCRdb keeps in-frame clones, though not all of them. The table shows 550,000 to 800,000 clones, with roughly 87% occurring only once. Sequencing was performed on memory CD8+ T cells from PBMCs. These receptors all stem from a man between 18 and 35 years old in good health. Some clones in this sample may be carry-over from other donors' samples. The CDR3 runs from the conserved cysteine through the conserved F or W. The D gene is left open where the match is weak. Clone size is shown for a subset of rows, as once, few, many or a class of expanded clone.

J gene | clone size | D gene | V gene | CDR3 protein | CDR3 DNA
TRBJ2-7 | NA | NA | TRBV27 | CASRGLSSYEQYF | TGTGCCAGCCGAGGACTGAGCTCCTACGAGCAGTACTTC
TRBJ2-1 | NA | NA | TRBV7-3 | CASSPRSPGPNEQFF | TGTGCCAGCAGCCCCCGGTCACCGGGCCCAAATGAGCAGTTCTTC
TRBJ2-7 | NA | TRBD1 | TRBV27 | CASSPPDRVGEQYF | TGTGCCAGCAGTCCACCGGACAGGGTAGGCGAGCAGTACTTC
TRBJ1-1 | once | NA | TRBV11-2 | CASSLGGLTEAFF | TGTGCCAGCAGCTTAGGGGGACTCACTGAAGCTTTCTTT
TRBJ2-7 | NA | TRBD1 | TRBV5-8 | CASSLGQGAYEQYF | TGTGCCAGCAGCTTGGGGCAGGGGGCGTACGAGCAGTACTTC
TRBJ2-1 | NA | TRBD2 | TRBV9 | CASSTRPSGISYNEQFF | TGTGCCAGCAGCACCCGGCCTAGCGGGATATCCTACAATGAGCAGTTCTTC
TRBJ2-7 | once | TRBD1 | TRBV5-6 | CASSSGTGALREQYF | TGTGCCAGCAGCTCCGGGACAGGGGCCTTAAGAGAGCAGTACTTC
TRBJ1-3 | NA | TRBD1 | TRBV19 | CASRKGTVVSGNTIYF | TGTGCCAGCCGAAAAGGGACAGTCGTCTCTGGAAACACCATATATTTT
TRBJ2-7 | NA | NA | TRBV28 | CASTRPGEEPYEQYF | TGTGCCAGCACTCGACCCGGGGAGGAGCCCTACGAGCAGTACTTC
TRBJ1-1 | NA | TRBD1 | TRBV28 | CASTMDRGESEAFF | TGTGCCAGCACCATGGACAGGGGGGAGTCTGAAGCTTTCTTT
TRBJ2-3 | NA | NA | TRBV11-3 | CASSLGRADTQYF | TGTGCCAGCAGCTTAGGTCGGGCAGATACGCAGTATTTT
TRBJ2-1 | once | NA | TRBV28 | CASSFAGYNEQFF | TGTGCCAGCAGTTTTGCAGGCTACAATGAGCAGTTCTTC
TRBJ2-4 | NA | NA | TRBV5-1 | CASSFLGTVQNIQYF | TGCGCCAGCAGCTTCCTAGGGACCGTCCAAAACATTCAGTACTTC
TRBJ2-7 | NA | NA | TRBV6-1 | CASSERLGGYEQYF | TGTGCCAGCAGTGAACGGCTAGGGGGCTACGAGCAGTACTTC
TRBJ2-5 | NA | NA | TRBV6-5 | CASSPLDGQETQYF | TGTGCCAGCAGTCCTCTCGACGGTCAAGAGACCCAGTACTTC
TRBJ2-7 | NA | TRBD2 | TRBV9 | CASSVDFSGASYEQYF | TGTGCCAGCAGCGTAGATTTCAGCGGGGCCTCCTACGAGCAGTACTTC
TRBJ2-7 | NA | NA | TRBV27 | CASSPRGGGYEQYF | TGTGCCAGCAGCCCGAGGGGGGGCGGCTACGAGCAGTACTTC